Shown below are 3 T cell receptor beta chains from a single sample sequenced in a study of blood T cell repertoires in COVID-19. This table comes from immunoSEQ multiplex PCR, and its TCRdb copy is limited to in-frame clones, with some not included. The sample has some 290,000 clones; about 76% are singletons. Specimen: peripheral blood. These receptors came from a woman aged 60-75 years with active or convalescent COVID-19.

DNA for the CDR3: TGTGCCAGCAGTGACAGACTCGGGGGAACCGGGGAGCTGTTTTTT. Residues: CASSDRLGGTGELFF. The V call is TRBV2, the J call TRBJ2-2; maybe TRBD2 (6 bases). V was cut by 3 bases and J by 5 bases, with 13 bases left in between. Germline assignment: CDR1 SNHLY and CDR2 FYNNEI. CDR3 length: 15 residues.

The gene calls are TRBV27 and TRBJ1-2, with TRBD1 as a possible D gene (6 bases). This CDR3 comprises 18 residues. CDR1 is MNHEY and CDR2 is SMNVEV in the germline V gene (reference sequence). Trimming left V 6 bases short and J 2 bases short, with 25 bases between. The CDR3 here is CASSRLWDGGAHNYGYTF. In DNA, the CDR3 is TGTGCCAGCAGCCGCTTATGGGATGGGGGGGCGCACAACTATGGCTACACCTTC.

V is TRBV10-3 and J is TRBJ2-7, with D hard to call. Germline assignment: CDR1 ENHRY and CDR2 SYGVKD. V lost 6 bases, J lost 0 bases, and 9 bases lay in between. The CDR3 covers 13 residues. CDR3 in DNA: TGTGCCATCAGACCAGTAAGCTCCTACGAGCAGTACTTC. Translation gives CAIRPVSSYEQYF.